A selection of T cell receptor beta chains follows, all from one sample in a study of blood T cell repertoires in COVID-19. The assay was immunoSEQ multiplex PCR, and TCRdb's table has in-frame clones only and misses some. The profile shows 80,000 or so clones, 80% to 90% of them singletons. The sequencing sample was made of peripheral blood. All receptors derive from a woman in her fifties or sixties with acute or convalescent COVID-19. CDR3s include the opening cysteine and the closing phenylalanine or tryptophan. A D gene is named only where the DNA matches it firmly. A row's size may be missing; if present it is once, few, many or a size class.

j_call | clone_size | v_call | d_call | cdr3_aa | cdr3_nt
TRBJ2-2 | - | TRBV14 | TRBD2 | CASSQDGGVGTGELFF | TGTGCCAGCAGCCAAGATGGGGGGGTCGGCACCGGGGAGCTGTTTTTT
TRBJ1-1 | - | TRBV4-1 | TRBD1 | CASAQTGQGDAFF | TGCGCCAGCGCACAGACGGGACAGGGCGACGCTTTCTTT
TRBJ1-6 | few | TRBV18 | - | CASSPEGSRSPLHF | TGTGCCAGCTCACCAGAGGGTTCACGATCACCCCTCCACTTT
TRBJ2-1 | once | TRBV29-1 | TRBD2 | CSHHQLAGYNEQFF | TGCAGCCACCATCAGCTAGCGGGCTACAATGAGCAGTTCTTC
TRBJ2-3 | - | TRBV13 | - | CASSLAGLEDTQYF | TGTGCCAGCAGCTTAGCAGGGTTGGAGGATACGCAGTATTTT
TRBJ2-3 | - | TRBV3-1/TRBV3-2 | - | CASSQGPNTQYF | TGTGCCAGCAGCCAAGGTCCAAATACGCAGTATTTT
TRBJ1-6 | once | TRBV12-2 | - | CASRRHRGFSYNSPLHF | TGTGCAAGTCGCCGCCACAGGGGGTTTTCCTATAATTCACCCCTCCACTTT
TRBJ1-1 | - | TRBV19 | TRBD1 | CASTAMTGAGMNTEAFF | TGTGCCAGTACTGCTATGACAGGGGCGGGAATGAACACTGAAGCTTTCTTT
TRBJ1-2 | - | TRBV27 | TRBD1 | CASSTRPWDRGNYGYTF | TGTGCCAGCAGTACGCGGCCTTGGGACAGAGGAAACTATGGCTACACCTTC
TRBJ1-2 | - | TRBV10-3 | - | CAITWTLANYGYTF | TGTGCCATCACCTGGACATTAGCTAACTATGGCTACACCTTC
TRBJ2-5 | - | TRBV6-1 | TRBD1 | CASSDGTARETQYF | TGTGCCAGCAGTGATGGGACAGCCAGGGAGACCCAGTACTTC
TRBJ2-1 | - | TRBV24-1 | - | CATSDLARGQFF | TGTGCCACCAGTGATTTAGCCCGAGGGCAGTTCTTC
TRBJ1-5 | few | TRBV10-2 | - | CASSESQGRQPQHF | TGCGCCAGCAGTGAGTCCCAGGGTCGTCAGCCCCAGCATTTT
TRBJ2-1 | - | TRBV18 | - | CASSPPSRGRGNEQFF | TGTGCCAGCTCACCACCGTCCAGGGGACGAGGGAATGAGCAGTTCTTC
TRBJ1-6 | - | TRBV5-8 | TRBD1 | CASSLATGGFYNSPLHF | TGTGCCAGCAGCTTGGCAACAGGGGGATTCTATAATTCACCCCTCCACTTT
TRBJ2-2 | - | TRBV11-2 | - | CASSSSVGAGELFF | TGTGCCAGCAGCTCGTCAGTTGGTGCCGGGGAGCTGTTTTTT
TRBJ2-7 | - | TRBV5-1 | - | CASSLGGQVSSYEQYF | TGCGCCAGCAGCTTGGGTGGGCAGGTGAGCTCCTACGAGCAGTACTTC
TRBJ1-4 | - | TRBV19 | - | CASSNPGEPQLNEKLFF | TGTGCCAGTAGTAATCCGGGGGAACCGCAACTAAATGAAAAACTGTTTTTT
TRBJ1-2 | - | TRBV7-6 | TRBD1 | CASYIGDRGRANYGYTF | TGTGCCAGCTATATCGGGGACAGGGGCCGAGCTAACTATGGCTACACCTTC
TRBJ2-7 | - | TRBV5-1 | TRBD2 | CASSLGGTTLSEEQYF | TGCGCCAGCAGCTTGGGGGGGACTACCCTCAGTGAGGAGCAGTACTTC
TRBJ1-5 | - | TRBV21-1 | - | CASSKDMQTGGGSNQPQHF | TGTGCCAGCAGCAAAGATATGCAGACAGGGGGAGGTAGCAATCAGCCCCAGCATTTT
TRBJ1-4 | - | TRBV5-5 | - | CASSQGRQVQVDEKLFF | TGTGCCAGCAGCCAAGGCCGACAGGTCCAGGTCGATGAAAAACTGTTTTTT
TRBJ1-2 | - | TRBV5-6 | - | CASSPKRTGQGYTF | TGTGCCAGCAGCCCTAAACGTACAGGGCAGGGCTACACCTTC
TRBJ1-2 | - | TRBV9 | - | CASSVDAGPYYGYTF | TGTGCCAGCAGCGTAGATGCGGGGCCCTACTATGGCTACACCTTC
TRBJ2-1 | - | TRBV7-2 | - | CASSTDSYEQFF | TGTGCCAGCAGCACCGACAGTTATGAGCAGTTCTTC
TRBJ1-1 | - | TRBV4-3 | - | CASSQERVPTEAFF | TGCGCCAGCAGCCAAGAGAGGGTACCCACTGAAGCTTTCTTT
TRBJ2-6 | - | TRBV7-6 | - | CASSLDLRGDGANVLTF | TGTGCCAGCAGCTTGGACCTCCGGGGAGACGGGGCCAACGTCCTGACTTTC
TRBJ1-5 | - | TRBV12-5 | - | CASGLVPGAVDPYSNQPQHF | TGTGCTAGTGGTTTGGTCCCAGGGGCAGTCGACCCTTATAGCAATCAGCCCCAGCATTTT
TRBJ2-2 | - | TRBV19 | TRBD2 | CASSIWRLRRGGQGVGELFF | TGTGCCAGTAGTATATGGCGGCTGAGGCGGGGGGGCCAAGGAGTCGGGGAGCTGTTTTTT
TRBJ2-3 | - | TRBV5-4 | - | CASRSGDTQYF | TGTGCCAGCCGCTCGGGGGATACGCAGTATTTT
TRBJ2-7 | - | TRBV2 | - | CASSYTGLSYEQYF | TGTGCCAGCAGTTATACAGGGCTTAGCTACGAGCAGTACTTC
TRBJ2-7 | - | TRBV5-1 | - | CASSPLPQAVYEQYF | TGCGCCAGCAGCCCCTTGCCCCAGGCCGTTTACGAGCAGTACTTC
TRBJ2-3 | - | TRBV30 | - | CAWRKSGSTDTQYF | TGTGCCTGGAGGAAATCGGGGAGCACAGATACGCAGTATTTT
TRBJ1-2 | - | TRBV9 | - | CASSVGGGSPNYGYTF | TGTGCCAGCAGCGTAGGGGGGGGATCCCCTAACTATGGCTACACCTTC
TRBJ2-1 | - | TRBV11-3 | - | CASSQQGSSYNEQFF | TGTGCCAGCAGCCAACAGGGAAGCTCCTACAATGAGCAGTTCTTC
TRBJ2-6 | - | TRBV18 | - | CASSPRQPSGANVLTF | TGTGCCAGCTCACCAAGACAGCCCTCTGGGGCCAACGTCCTGACTTTC
TRBJ2-3 | - | TRBV5-1 | - | CASRAGTDTQYF | TGCGCCAGCAGAGCAGGGACAGATACGCAGTATTTT
TRBJ1-4 | - | TRBV3-1/TRBV3-2 | - | CASSQVGIPREKLFF | TGTGCCAGCAGCCAAGTTGGCATTCCTCGTGAAAAACTGTTTTTT
TRBJ2-2 | - | TRBV5-1 | - | CASSLVVGNGELFF | TGCGCCAGCAGCTTGGTTGTCGGGAACGGGGAGCTGTTTTTT
TRBJ2-5 | - | TRBV7-2 | TRBD1 | CASSTDRGETQYF | TGTGCCAGCAGCACGGACAGGGGAGAGACCCAGTACTTC